A selection of T cell receptor beta chains follows, all from one sample in a study of blood T cells in healthy people across ages. Via MiXCR, TCRdb re-called the 5' RACE reads, giving one row per CDR3 protein. The repertoire has about 1.5 million distinct CDR3 sequences, around two fifths of them found once; the top ten carry 7.9%. Sequenced: blood. The receptors derive from a woman aged 18-35 years in good health. The conserved cysteine and the conserved F or W are not part of the CDR3 here. The size entry is marked missing in some rows and otherwise reads once, few, many or a size class.

j_call v_call clone_size cdr3_aa
TRBJ2-7 TRBV7-7 . ASSAGTGFYEQY
TRBJ1-2 TRBV6-1 . ASSEATIYGYT
TRBJ2-1 TRBV7-6 . ASSSLPAEASGIWYNEQF
TRBJ1-6 TRBV3-1 . ASSQGAQDPPLH
TRBJ2-7 TRBV12-3/TRBV12-4 many ASSDRVQPYEQY
TRBJ1-2 TRBV7-9 few ASSFGPVDRSGYT
TRBJ2-3 TRBV20-1 . SARGLAESTDTQY
TRBJ2-7 TRBV5-1 . ASSSKVVGDYERY
TRBJ1-2 TRBV6-5 many ASSARDRGSWGYT
TRBJ1-1 TRBV29-1 . SVTGVGTEAF
TRBJ2-3 TRBV3-1 . ASSSLAGGGADTQY
TRBJ2-7 TRBV6-5 . ASSDRDRSNEQY
TRBJ2-5 TRBV29-1 many SGTVAETQY
TRBJ2-7 TRBV7-2 . ASSQGLYYEQY
TRBJ1-1 TRBV25-1 . ASQYGQMNTEAF
TRBJ2-4 TRBV20-1 . SARDGSGGFGIQY
TRBJ2-3 TRBV5-1 many ASSPGGPTDTQY
TRBJ2-7 TRBV20-1 few SAERDYEQY
TRBJ2-7 TRBV25-1 few ASSESNSYEQY
TRBJ2-2 TRBV11-2 . ASSKLAGPTGELF
TRBJ2-5 TRBV2 . ASSEATGIKETQY
. TRBV6-1 . ASRRGLAGSYNEQY
TRBJ2-7 TRBV6-1 . ASRSKDGEQY
TRBJ1-5 TRBV7-9 once ASSSGDYGPQH